The 23 T cell receptor beta chains reported below all come from one sample, sequenced in a study of blood T cell repertoires in COVID-19. Profiled with immunoSEQ multiplex PCR; TCRdb holds only in-frame clones, not every one. The data contain some 130,000 clones, around 80% of them singletons. Sequencing was performed on peripheral blood. These receptors all stem from a man between 65 and 85 years old with acute or convalescent COVID-19.

This clone was seen just once. The chain couples TRBV7-2 to TRBJ2-3, with 9 positions matching TRBD2. The CDR3 is made up of 16 amino acids. The junction had 4 bases not matched to a gene; V was cut back by 1 base and J by 2 bases. Germline V gene sequence: CDR1 SGHTA, CDR2 FQGNSA. For the CDR3, the DNA is TGTGCCAGCAGCTTAGTGGCGGGGGGGGTCACAGATACGCAGTATTTT. Residues: CASSLVAGGVTDTQYF.

The gene calls are TRBV7-2 and TRBJ2-1; TRBD2 aligns across 12 bases. Germline V gene sequence: CDR1 SGHTA, CDR2 FQGNSA. This CDR3 region has 15 residues. J gave up 9 bases and V 3 bases, and 6 bases lay outside the gene matches. CDR3 bases: TGTGCCAGCAGCTTGACCTCTAGCGGGGGGGGTGAGCAGTTCTTC. Residues: CASSLTSSGGGEQFF.

The chain joins TRBV4-2 to TRBJ2-2; 8 bases align to TRBD2. V lost 1 base, J lost 1 base, and 5 bases stayed unmatched. Germline V CDR1 and CDR2: LGHNA, YNFKEQ. This CDR3 contains 17 residues. CDR3 nucleotides: TGTGCCAGCAGCCAAGCTGTCCTAGCGGGGAACACCGGGGAGCTGTTTTTT. The encoded protein is CASSQAVLAGNTGELFF.

A few counts support this clone. J is TRBJ1-3 and V is TRBV7-9; 10 bases are shared with TRBD1. Trimming at V came to 5 bases and at J to 3 bases, leaving 7 bases not matched to a gene. CDR1 and CDR2 (germline): SEHNR, FQNEAQ (reference sequence). This CDR3 region has 16 residues. CDR3 DNA: TGTGCCAGCAGCCTAACGACAGGGGGCTATGGAAACACCATATATTTT. This sequence encodes CASSLTTGGYGNTIYF.

The genes are TRBV2 and TRBJ1-5; D might be TRBD1 (5 bases). CDR1 is SNHLY and CDR2 is FYNNEI in the germline V gene. V lost 6 bases and J 4 bases, leaving 19 bases between the germline ends. The length of the CDR3 is 16 residues. CDR3 region: CASRGGLIGVNQPQHF. The CDR3 nucleotides read TGTGCCAGCAGGGGGGGATTGATCGGGGTGAATCAGCCCCAGCATTTT.

V gene TRBV7-2 combines with J gene TRBJ2-1, with TRBD1 matching over 8 bases. This CDR3 contains 14 residues. Germline CDR1 and CDR2: SGHTA and FQGNSA. Losses at the gene ends were 5 bases for V and 15 bases for J; bases not matched to a gene: 15. CDR3 region: CASSLPDGQGKPFF. CDR3 bases: TGTGCCAGCAGCCTCCCGGACGGACAGGGAAAGCCGTTCTTC.

The J gene is TRBJ1-3, the V gene TRBV5-6, with TRBD1 identical over 11 bases. In germline, CDR1 is SGHDT, CDR2 YYEEEE. There are 16 residues in the CDR3. After removal of 4 bases from V and 4 bases from J, the junction contained 7 bases not matched to a gene. CDR3 nucleotides: TGTGCCAGCAGCCTCGGACAGGGGGCAGGCGGAAACACCATATATTTT. As protein: CASSLGQGAGGNTIYF.

This clone was seen a few times. The chain has TRBV6-5 and TRBJ2-7; possible D gene TRBD1, 5 bases. The length of the CDR3 is 15 residues. The V gene's germline CDR1 is MNHEY and CDR2 SVGAGI. Trimming cost V 0 bases and J 0 bases, with 9 bases left between them. CDR3 DNA: TGTGCCAGCAGTTACTCGGGGCAGAACTCCTACGAGCAGTACTTC. Protein product: CASSYSGQNSYEQYF.

The chain employs TRBV6-6 and TRBJ2-5; D uncertain. The CDR3 totals 14 residues. Trimming removed 0 bases at V and 2 bases at J, with 7 bases between. CDR1 and CDR2 from the germline V gene are MNHNY and SVGAGI (reference sequence). CDR3 in DNA: TGTGCCAGCAGTTACTCCGGCGGACAAGAGACCCAGTACTTC. Translation gives CASSYSGGQETQYF.

The chain couples TRBV3-1 (or the pseudogene TRBV3-2) to TRBJ1-1, with 10 bases identical to TRBD1. The CDR3 loop spans 12 amino acids. The germline V gene encodes CDR1 LGHDT and CDR2 YNNKEL (reference sequence). V lost 3 bases, J lost 10 bases, and 2 bases stayed unmatched. DNA of the CDR3: TGTGCCAGCAGCCAGAGGGACAGGGGAGCTTTCTTT. Protein sequence: CASSQRDRGAFF.

This clone was counted a single time. The V gene is TRBV28, the J gene TRBJ1-1, with TRBD1 as a possible D gene (6 bases). Germline values: CDR1 MDHEN, CDR2 SYDVKM. Trimming removed 5 bases from V and 0 bases from J, with 13 bases in between. CDR3 length equals 15 residues. CDR3 residues: CASSLGGQMNTEAFF. The CDR3 DNA follows: TGTGCCAGCAGTCTCGGGGGGCAGATGAACACTGAAGCTTTCTTT.

In nucleotides, the CDR3 is TGTGCCAGCAGCCCCCGGGGGGCCCTAGCGGGGGGCATCACCGGGGAGCTGTTTTTT. This sequence encodes CASSPRGALAGGITGELFF. The chain recombines TRBV5-8 with TRBJ2-2; TRBD2 matches at 11 bases. The CDR3 has 19 residues. J lost 4 bases, V lost 4 bases, and 15 bases had no gene match. Germline assignment: CDR1 SGHTS and CDR2 YDEGEE.

The chain uses TRBV15 and TRBJ2-1; 10 positions agree with TRBD2. The CDR3 is 18 amino acids. V shed 1 base and J 7 bases; nucleotides not matched to a gene: 13. Germline CDR1 is LNHNV and CDR2 is YYDKDF (reference sequence). The CDR3 spells CATSRVRASGGPGNEQFF. Here the CDR3 DNA reads TGTGCCACCAGCAGAGTCCGCGCTAGCGGGGGACCCGGGAATGAGCAGTTCTTC.

This chain links TRBV4-1 with TRBJ2-7; the D gene is possibly TRBD1 (7 bases). Per germline, CDR1 MGHRA and CDR2 YSYEKL. This CDR3 contains 15 residues. V was clipped by 4 bases and J by 2 bases, with 15 bases between them. DNA of the CDR3: TGCGCCAGCAGCCGCTTGGAGGGGGCGGCCTACGAGCAGTACTTC. Residues: CASSRLEGAAYEQYF.

CDR3 residues: CASSLSGGQSYEQYF. CDR3 nucleotide sequence: TGTGCCAGCAGCCTTAGCGGGGGCCAATCCTACGAGCAGTACTTC. The V and J genes are TRBV3-1 (or the pseudogene TRBV3-2) and TRBJ2-7, with 9 bases aligning to TRBD2. Germline V gene data show CDR1 as LGHDT and CDR2 as YNNKEL (reference sequence). Trimming took 4 bases from V and 1 from J; bases not matched to a gene: 5. The CDR3 is made up of 15 amino acids.

The chain recombines TRBV7-2 with TRBJ1-1; D is uncertain. Germline CDR1 SGHTA, CDR2 FQGNSA. Trimming took 5 bases from V and 0 from J, leaving 13 bases between them. The CDR3 has 15 amino acids. The CDR3 spells CASSHSADLNTEAFF. The CDR3 DNA follows: TGTGCCAGCAGCCACTCGGCAGACTTGAACACTGAAGCTTTCTTT.

This chain joins TRBV6-1 and TRBJ2-7; 7 bases fit TRBD2. The CDR3 is 15 amino acids. The V and J ends lost 2 bases and 5 bases, in that order; junction bases with no gene match: 9. Germline CDR1 reads MNHNS; CDR2 reads SASEGT. CDR3 bases: TGTGCCAGCAGTGAAACCGGGGAGGGCGGCGACGAGCAGTACTTC. It codes for CASSETGEGGDEQYF.

The rearrangement links TRBV2 to TRBJ1-5, with a weak D call TRBD1 (6 bases). Deletions cut 5 bases from V and 4 bases from J, with 9 bases between. Germline CDR1 is SNHLY and CDR2 is FYNNEI. The CDR3 has 13 amino acids. In nucleotides, the CDR3 is TGTGCCAGCAGTAGGACAGTAAATCAGCCCCAGCATTTT. This codes for CASSRTVNQPQHF.

The J gene is TRBJ1-5, the V gene TRBV7-6; D unclear. The V end lost 3 bases, the J end lost 2 bases, and 5 bases lay between the germline ends. In germline, CDR1 is SGHVS, CDR2 FNYEAQ. The length of the CDR3 is 13 residues. The CDR3 loop reads CASSLRGNQPQHF. The CDR3 nucleotides are TGTGCCAGCAGCTTGCGGGGCAATCAGCCCCAGCATTTT.

The rearrangement joins TRBV14 to TRBJ2-3, with 8 bases lining up with TRBD1. This CDR3 has 15 residues. Germline values: CDR1 SGHDN, CDR2 FVKESK. V was clipped by 4 bases and J by 4 bases; unmatched bases: 7. Written as DNA, the CDR3 is TGTGCCAGCAGCCCGACAGGGGCTCGCCCAGATACGCAGTATTTT. Translating it yields CASSPTGARPDTQYF.

The rearrangement uses TRBV6-5 and TRBJ2-3, with D perhaps TRBD2 (5 bases). This CDR3 region has 14 residues. Germline V gives CDR1 MNHEY, CDR2 SVGAGI. The V end lost 6 bases, the J end lost 8 bases, and 18 bases lay between the germline ends. This CDR3 is CASRTDQRMGTQYF. As DNA, the CDR3 is TGTGCCAGCAGGACGGACCAGCGGATGGGTACGCAGTATTTT.

The J gene is TRBJ2-7, the V gene TRBV6-1; D might be TRBD1 (5 bases). The germline V and J ends were trimmed by 1 base and 1 base, with 11 bases remaining between them. The CDR3 consists of 15 residues. Germline V lookup: CDR1 MNHNS, CDR2 SASEGT. The CDR3 region has the DNA TGTGCCAGCAGTGAAGTGCCAGGGCTATCCTACGAGCAGTACTTC. This translates into CASSEVPGLSYEQYF.

This rearrangement joins TRBV7-6 to TRBJ2-5, with a weak D call TRBD1 (5 bases). CDR3 size: 16 residues. CDR1 and CDR2 (germline): SGHVS, FNYEAQ. V was cut by 5 bases and J by 2 bases, with 18 bases left in between. This chain's CDR3 is CASSRRSRTPQETQYF. In DNA form, the CDR3 reads TGTGCCAGCAGCCGCCGGTCTAGGACACCGCAAGAGACCCAGTACTTC.